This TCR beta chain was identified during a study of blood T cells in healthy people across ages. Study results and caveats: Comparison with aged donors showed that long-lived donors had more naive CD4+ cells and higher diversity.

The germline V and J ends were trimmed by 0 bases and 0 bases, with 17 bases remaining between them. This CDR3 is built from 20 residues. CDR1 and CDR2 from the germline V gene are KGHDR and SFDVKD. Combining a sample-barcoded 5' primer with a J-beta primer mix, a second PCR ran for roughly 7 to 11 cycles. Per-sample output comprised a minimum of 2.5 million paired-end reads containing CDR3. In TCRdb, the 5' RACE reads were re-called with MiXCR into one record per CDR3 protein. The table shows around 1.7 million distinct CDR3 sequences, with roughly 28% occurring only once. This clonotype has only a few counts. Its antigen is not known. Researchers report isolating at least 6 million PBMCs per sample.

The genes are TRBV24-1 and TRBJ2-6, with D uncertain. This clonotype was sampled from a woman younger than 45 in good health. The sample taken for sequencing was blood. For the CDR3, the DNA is TGTGCCACCAGTGATTTGGCCGGGTCTTACTGGGTCTCTGGGGCCAACGTCCTGACTTTC. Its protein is CATSDLAGSYWVSGANVLTF.